Sequencing of this T cell receptor beta chain was carried out in a study of response to subunit inactivated influenza vaccine. Each CDR3 protein is one row after TCRdb ran MiXCR on the RT-PCR reads. The table shows just under 550,000 distinct CDR3 sequences, with roughly 23% occurring only once. These same records also appear under a second study, on T cells expressing NK-cell markers. That source reports: 5'RACE template switching built TCR beta cDNA with unique molecular identifiers. Only alpha-beta TCR T cells were sorted in several experiments, using an anti-gamma-delta TCR antibody.

Sequenced material: CD4+ T cells sorted from PBMCs, taken approximately 12 days after vaccination. The TCR sequence derives from a man over 45 who received an inactivated influenza vaccine.

The CDR3 here is CASLGRTNEQFF. The CDR3 region has the DNA TGTGCCAGTCTAGGAAGGACGAATGAGCAGTTCTTC. This chain links TRBV28 with TRBJ2-1; no definite D call. From germline, CDR1 is MDHEN and CDR2 SYDVKM. The CDR3 contains 12 residues. V dropped 9 bases and J dropped 7 bases, with 13 bases sitting between them.